At least ten counts were recorded for the clone carrying this T cell receptor beta chain. Its antigen is unidentified. One entry per CDR3 protein results from TCRdb running MiXCR on the RT-PCR reads. Of fewer than 700,000 distinct CDR3 sequences listed, approximately 13% are singletons. This sample is drawn from a study of response to subunit inactivated influenza vaccine. General study results and limits: The authors offered the suggestion that each seasonal influenza vaccination recruits few new T cells.

Material: PBMCs from blood, obtained roughly 6 weeks after vaccination. The receptor was isolated from a man aged 50-60 years who received an inactivated influenza vaccine.

CDR3 protein: CASSLGGQDYGYTF. The CDR3 DNA reads TGCGCCAGCAGCTTGGGGGGTCAGGACTATGGCTACACCTTC. This chain connects TRBV5-1 to TRBJ1-2; D not resolved. Germline CDR1 SGHRS, CDR2 YFSETQ. This CDR3 is 14 amino acids long. V lost 0 bases and J 3 bases, leaving 9 bases between the germline ends.